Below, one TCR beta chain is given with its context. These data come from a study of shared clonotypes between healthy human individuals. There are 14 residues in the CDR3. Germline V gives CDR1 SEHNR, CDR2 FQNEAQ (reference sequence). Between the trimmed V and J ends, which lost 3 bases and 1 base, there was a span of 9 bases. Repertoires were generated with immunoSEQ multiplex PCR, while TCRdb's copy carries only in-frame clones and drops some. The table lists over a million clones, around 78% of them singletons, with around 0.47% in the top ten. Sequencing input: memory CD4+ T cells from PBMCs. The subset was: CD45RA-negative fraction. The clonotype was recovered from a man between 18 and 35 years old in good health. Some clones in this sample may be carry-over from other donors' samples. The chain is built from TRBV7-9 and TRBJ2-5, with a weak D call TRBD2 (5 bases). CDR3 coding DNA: TGTGCCAGCAGCTTTCTAGGGAGCCAAGAGACCCAGTACTTC. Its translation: CASSFLGSQETQYF.